These T cell receptor beta chains were read from a single sample in a study of CD8+CD57+ T cells in acquired aplastic anemia. From the reads, TCRdb called clonotypes with MiXCR, one entry per CDR3 protein. The sample has roughly 180,000 distinct CDR3 sequences, roughly 50% seen once; the top ten hold 13%. Sequencing was done on a sample of sorted CD4+, CD8+, or CD8+CD57+ T cells (not recorded which) from PBMCs. The origin of the receptors is a human donor with aplastic anemia. Both conserved end residues are part of each CDR3. The D gene is left open where the match is weak. Size is stated for part of the rows, as once, few or many counts, or as a class when the clone is expanded.

len,v_gene,d_gene,j_gene,abundance,CDR3nt,CDR3aa
13,TRBV5-1,NA,TRBJ2-5,many,TGCGCCAGCAGCTTGGCCCCCGGGGAGACCCAGTACTTC,CASSLAPGETQYF
12,TRBV7-2,NA,TRBJ2-1,NA,TGTGCCAGCAGCCCCCCCCGGGCTGAGCAGTTCTTC,CASSPPRAEQFF
15,TRBV18,NA,TRBJ2-6,NA,TGTGCCAGCTCAACGGGGGCCTCTGGGGCCAACGTCCTGACTTTC,CASSTGASGANVLTF
13,TRBV7-2,NA,TRBJ2-1,NA,TGTGCCAGCAGCTTAGTCAGGTCCCATGAGCAGTTCTTC,CASSLVRSHEQFF
14,TRBV11-2,NA,TRBJ2-2,once,TGTGCCAGCAGCCAAGTCGGGGGCACCGGGGAGCTGTTTTTT,CASSQVGGTGELFF
16,TRBV19,NA,TRBJ2-5,NA,TGTGCCAGTAGTACAGGGGGGACGACCGTAAAAGAGACCCAGTACTTC,CASSTGGTTVKETQYF
15,TRBV7-8,NA,TRBJ2-7,many,TGTGCCAGCAGCTTAGGCGCCACCATCTCCTACGAGCAGTACTTC,CASSLGATISYEQYF
15,TRBV3-1,NA,TRBJ2-1,few,TGTGCCAGCAGGCGGAAACTAGACGCTCACAATGAGCAGTTCTTC,CASRRKLDAHNEQFF
15,TRBV7-2,TRBD1,TRBJ1-6,many,TGTGCCAGCAGCCCCTCGACAGGGGGTATTTCACCCCTCCACTTT,CASSPSTGGISPLHF
14,TRBV2,NA,TRBJ2-3,NA,TGTGCCAGCAGTGAAAGGGCAGGATTTTATACGCAGTATTTT,CASSERAGFYTQYF
14,TRBV7-3,TRBD2,TRBJ2-7,NA,TGTGCCAGCACCCCGTCAAGCGGGGAGTACGAGCAGTACTTC,CASTPSSGEYEQYF
14,TRBV3-1,NA,TRBJ2-7,few,TGTGCCAGCAGCCAAGAAGGGGGGCAATACGAGCAGTACTTC,CASSQEGGQYEQYF
15,TRBV10-3,TRBD1,TRBJ1-1,many,TGTGCCATCAGTGAGTCGGACAGGGTGGCCACTGAAGCTTTCTTT,CAISESDRVATEAFF
12,TRBV19,NA,TRBJ1-1,NA,TGTGCCAGTAGTATTATGGGCGCTGAAGCTTTCTTT,CASSIMGAEAFF
16,TRBV15,NA,TRBJ2-5,NA,TGTGCCACCAGCAGAGGTATCGGACTGGGGGAAGAGACCCAGTACTTC,CATSRGIGLGEETQYF
15,TRBV2,TRBD2,TRBJ2-3,once,TGTGCCAGCACCGGGACTAGCGTCGCGGAGGGTACGCAGTATTTT,CASTGTSVAEGTQYF
14,TRBV20-1,TRBD2,TRBJ2-5,NA,TGCAGTGCTAGCGGGGCGGGGGATCAAGAGACCCAGTACTTC,CSASGAGDQETQYF
16,TRBV6-1,TRBD2,TRBJ2-3,NA,TGTGCCAGCAGCCAACTAGCGGGGGGGGGAACAGATACGCAGTATTTT,CASSQLAGGGTDTQYF
16,TRBV2,NA,TRBJ1-1,NA,TGTGCCAGCAGCCTCAAGGTAGGGACTATGAACACTGAAGCTTTCTTT,CASSLKVGTMNTEAFF
13,TRBV19,NA,TRBJ2-7,few,TGTGCCAGTAGTATGGAAGTAGCCTACGAGCAGTACTTC,CASSMEVAYEQYF
16,TRBV20-1,TRBD2,TRBJ2-2,NA,TGCAGTGCTAGAGACTACAAAAGCGGGAGAACCGGGGAGCTGTTTTTT,CSARDYKSGRTGELFF
15,TRBV5-1,NA,TRBJ1-1,NA,TGCGCCAGCAGCCTACGGGACACCTCGAACACTGAAGCTTTCTTT,CASSLRDTSNTEAFF
13,TRBV2,NA,TRBJ1-1,once,TGTGCCAGCAGTGAAGGTGTGGACACTGAAGCTTTCTTT,CASSEGVDTEAFF
16,TRBV29-1,NA,TRBJ2-2,NA,TGCAGCGTCCTCACTTGGACAGCAAGTTACACCGGGGAGCTGTTTTTT,CSVLTWTASYTGELFF
15,TRBV4-2,TRBD1,TRBJ2-7,many,TGTGCCAGCAGCCAATTCGGACAGGGAGTATACGAGCAGTACTTC,CASSQFGQGVYEQYF
17,TRBV2,TRBD2,TRBJ2-3,once,TGTGCCAGCGGGAGGGGCGGGGGGTCCTTTCGGGGGGATACGCAGTATTTT,CASGRGGGSFRGDTQYF
14,TRBV10-3,NA,TRBJ2-7,many,TGTGCCATCAGTGAGTCGCGTGTCAGGGAAGAGCAGTACTTC,CAISESRVREEQYF
16,TRBV25-1,TRBD2,TRBJ2-1,NA,TGTGCCAGCAGTGAATTGGCAGCGGGAGGGCCGAATGAGCAGTTCTTC,CASSELAAGGPNEQFF
16,TRBV11-1,TRBD1,TRBJ2-2,NA,TGTGCCAGCAGCCTAAGACAGGGTTCTACGGCCGGGGAGCTGTTTTTT,CASSLRQGSTAGELFF
15,TRBV29-1,TRBD1,TRBJ2-7,NA,TGCAGCGTCGACCCGGGACAGGGAGGACTCTACGAGCAGTACTTC,CSVDPGQGGLYEQYF
15,TRBV24-1,TRBD1,TRBJ2-1,few,TGTGCCACCAGTGAGACGGGACAGCTCTACAATGAGCAGTTCTTC,CATSETGQLYNEQFF
16,TRBV11-1,NA,TRBJ2-6,NA,TGTGCCAGCAGCCAAAGGGACATTCCTGGGGCCAACGTCCTGACTTTC,CASSQRDIPGANVLTF
15,TRBV4-2,NA,TRBJ2-5,NA,TGTGCCAGCAGCCCAAGATCCGGCAACCAAGAGACCCAGTACTTC,CASSPRSGNQETQYF
15,TRBV7-2,TRBD1,TRBJ2-7,NA,TGTGCCAGCAGCTTATTGGGGACAGCGAGCTACGAGCAGTACTTC,CASSLLGTASYEQYF
14,TRBV5-1,NA,TRBJ2-3,once,TGCGCCAGCAGCTTTACCGCTGGCTCAGATACGCAGTATTTT,CASSFTAGSDTQYF
15,TRBV2,TRBD2,TRBJ2-5,NA,TGTGCCAGCACGCTAGCGGGGGGGCCTACAGAGACCCAGTACTTC,CASTLAGGPTETQYF
15,TRBV27,NA,TRBJ1-4,NA,TGTGCCAGCAGTTTATCGGTGGCGAGCCATGAAAAACTGTTTTTT,CASSLSVASHEKLFF
15,TRBV5-4,TRBD2,TRBJ2-3,NA,TGTGCCAGCAGCTCGGAAGCGGGGAACACAGATACGCAGTATTTT,CASSSEAGNTDTQYF
12,TRBV20-1,NA,TRBJ2-7,NA,TGCAGTGGAACCCAGGGTTACTACGAGCAGTACTTC,CSGTQGYYEQYF
14,TRBV2,NA,TRBJ2-7,NA,TGTGCCAGCAGTGACCAACCCCCAGGGGGGGAGCAGTACTTC,CASSDQPPGGEQYF
18,TRBV25-1,TRBD1,TRBJ2-5,NA,TGTGCCAGCAGTGAACGTGTCGGTGAGGGTGACAGGGCAGAGACCCAGTACTTC,CASSERVGEGDRAETQYF
13,TRBV15,NA,TRBJ1-6,NA,TGTGCCACCAGCAGAGTTGGCGATTCACCCCTCCACTTT,CATSRVGDSPLHF
13,TRBV6-1,TRBD1,TRBJ1-1,many,TGTGCCAGCCCCGGGACAGAGAACACTGAAGCTTTCTTT,CASPGTENTEAFF